This T cell receptor beta chain was sequenced in a study of T cell responses to AZD1222 COVID-19 vaccine (dated by TCRdb to the early 2020s). Regarding the study in general: AZD1222 recipients whose second dose came at about 4 weeks and those whose second dose came at about 12 weeks were combined into one group, since spike-specific TCR depth and breadth did not differ between the two schedules. A total of about 230 trial participants underwent TCR sequencing, of whom roughly 210 received two doses of AZD1222 and about 25 received two doses of the MenACWY control vaccine. Trial participants were enrolled by age into subgroups of 18-55, 56-69 and 70-plus years, and approximately 150, 30 and 60 TCR-sequenced participants, respectively, were included in these subgroups. On the study overall, not on this receptor specifically: Because no samples from the day 14 peak response were available, repertoires could be characterized only after the peak T cell response. After two AZD1222 doses, both the breadth and the depth of spike-specific TCRs were significantly higher than at day 0 and than in MenACWY recipients. The vaccine-associated CD4 TCRs covered the entire spike protein, and the dominant responses fell in regions 160-218 and 743-854. Conclusions about previously exposed vaccinees are limited, since just six or seven AZD1222 recipients were seropositive for SARS-CoV-2 at baseline. Reportedly, close to half of the unique spike-specific TCRs recognized epitopes lying outside the regions that are mutated in the B.1.351 and B.1.1.7 variants. Participants were mostly white British, with more females than males. The authors suggested clonal diversity may have been underestimated. The 56-69-year group was small, and its depth increase did not reach significance, likely because of low power.

The time point label of this sample denotes: baseline before first vaccination. Samples from vaccinated people were obtained from the UK trials COV001 and COV002, which included a single-blind randomized controlled phase 2/3 trial of AZD1222 (ChAdOx1 nCoV-19) in healthy adults. For TCRbeta chain sequencing, PBMC samples were collected from trial participants at day 0 and at day 28 after the second dose. The CDR3 regions of human TCRbeta chains were subjected to immunosequencing. The paper's processing steps were these. Repertoire TCRs were checked for matches against a reference library of SARS-CoV-2-specific TCRs that had been generated using the MIRA antigen-specificity platform. Breadth meant the fraction of unique TCRs that were SARS-CoV-2-associated, whereas depth meant the fraction of total T cells that were SARS-CoV-2-associated. Using the MIRA data, each spike-specific TCR was assigned both to the spike region to which the TCR was reactive and to a CD4 or CD8 class. Log10-transformed breadth and depth values were compared by one-way ANOVA with Sidak's multiple comparisons tests. TCRdb provides this immuneACCESS table in a form limited to in-frame rearrangements. Some clones are lacking; in checked studies, under half of them reflect an unresolved V gene, and why the rest are absent is not known. V and J calls and clone size follow that table, whereas D and trimming were derived from the DNA. The sample data list about 100,000 clones, and 90% of these were observed just once. The top ten clones comprise under 1.5% of the sample.

As concerns this clone: The antigen this receptor binds is unknown. The input lacks base qualities; no much larger clone sits a single base away.

V is cut back by 0 bases and J by 6 bases, with 7 bases in the junction unmatched. The cysteine opens and the phenylalanine closes a CDR3 of 16 amino acids. The sequence is cut down to CDR3 DNA, 48 bases in frame from base 1. The germline V gene (reference sequence) yields PRHDT for CDR1 and FYEKMQ for CDR2. The TCR sequence derives from an adult in good health. The source material was peripheral blood, sampled on day 0 of AZD1222 vaccination. The V and J genes are TRBV13 and TRBJ2-1, and TRBD2 aligns with 8 junction nucleotides. The CDR3 is CASSLGTGGFGNEQFF. In nucleotide form, the sequence is TGTGCCAGCAGCTTAGGTACGGGGGGGTTCGGCAATGAGCAGTTCTTC.